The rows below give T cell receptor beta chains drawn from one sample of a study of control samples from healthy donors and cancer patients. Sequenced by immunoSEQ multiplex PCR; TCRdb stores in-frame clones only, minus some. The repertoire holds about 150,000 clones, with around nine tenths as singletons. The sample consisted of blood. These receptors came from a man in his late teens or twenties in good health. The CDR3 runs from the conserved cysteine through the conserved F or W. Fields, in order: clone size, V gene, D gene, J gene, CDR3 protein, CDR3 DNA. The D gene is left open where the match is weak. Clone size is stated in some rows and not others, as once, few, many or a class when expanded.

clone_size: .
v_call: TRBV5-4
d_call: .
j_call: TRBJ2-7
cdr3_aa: CASSQSSYEQYF
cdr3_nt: TGTGCCAGCAGCCAAAGCTCCTACGAGCAGTACTTC

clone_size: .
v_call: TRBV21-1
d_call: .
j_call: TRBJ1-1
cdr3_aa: CASSRVHDTEAFF
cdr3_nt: TGTGCCAGCAGCAGGGTCCACGACACTGAAGCTTTCTTT

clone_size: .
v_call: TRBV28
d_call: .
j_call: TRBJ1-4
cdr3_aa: CASSPAGATNEKLFF
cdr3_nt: TGTGCCAGCAGCCCGGCCGGTGCAACTAATGAAAAACTGTTTTTT

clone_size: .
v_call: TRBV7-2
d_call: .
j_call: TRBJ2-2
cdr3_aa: CASSSGLTNTGELFF
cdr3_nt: TGTGCCAGCAGCTCAGGACTAACCAACACCGGGGAGCTGTTTTTT

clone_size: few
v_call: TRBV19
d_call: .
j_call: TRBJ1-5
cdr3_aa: CASSWTDDQPQHF
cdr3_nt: TGTGCCAGTAGCTGGACAGATGATCAGCCCCAGCATTTT

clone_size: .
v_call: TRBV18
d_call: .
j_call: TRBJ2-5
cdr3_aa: CASSPTAYQETQYF
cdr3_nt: TGTGCCAGCTCTCCTACAGCTTACCAAGAGACCCAGTACTTC

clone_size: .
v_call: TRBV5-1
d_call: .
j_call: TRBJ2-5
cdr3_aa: CASSLVKQGKETQYF
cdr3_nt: TGCGCCAGCAGCTTGGTTAAGCAGGGTAAAGAGACCCAGTACTTC

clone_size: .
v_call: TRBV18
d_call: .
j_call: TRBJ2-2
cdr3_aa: CASLGTYNTGELFF
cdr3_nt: TGTGCCAGCTTGGGGACCTATAACACCGGGGAGCTGTTTTTT

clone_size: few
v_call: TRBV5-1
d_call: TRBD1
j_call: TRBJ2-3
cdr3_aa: CASSLGDSSSYTQYF
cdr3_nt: TGCGCCAGCAGCTTGGGGGACAGCAGTTCCTATACGCAGTATTTT

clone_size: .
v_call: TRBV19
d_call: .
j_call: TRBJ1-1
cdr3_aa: CASISQENTEAFF
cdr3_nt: TGTGCCAGTATTTCACAGGAGAACACTGAAGCTTTCTTT

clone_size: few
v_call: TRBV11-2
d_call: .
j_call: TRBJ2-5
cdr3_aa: CASSFHGGAQETQYF
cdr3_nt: TGTGCCAGCAGCTTCCACGGGGGCGCCCAAGAGACCCAGTACTTC

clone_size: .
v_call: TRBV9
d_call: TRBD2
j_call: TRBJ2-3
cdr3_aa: CASSVGGLWVDTQYF
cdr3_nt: TGTGCCAGCAGCGTAGGGGGACTATGGGTAGATACGCAGTATTTT

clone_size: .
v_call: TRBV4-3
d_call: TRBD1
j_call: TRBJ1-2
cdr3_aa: CASSQVRRDSHYGYTF
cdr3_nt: TGCGCCAGCAGCCAAGTCCGAAGGGACAGTCATTATGGCTACACCTTC

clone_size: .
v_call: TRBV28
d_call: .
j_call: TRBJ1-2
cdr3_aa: CAASLQGDYGYTF
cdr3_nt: TGTGCCGCCTCACTCCAGGGTGACTATGGCTACACCTTC

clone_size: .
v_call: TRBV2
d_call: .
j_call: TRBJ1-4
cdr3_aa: CASFSKLIGEDPATNEKLFF
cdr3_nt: TGTGCCAGCTTCTCTAAGCTGATTGGTGAAGACCCTGCAACTAATGAAAAACTGTTTTTT

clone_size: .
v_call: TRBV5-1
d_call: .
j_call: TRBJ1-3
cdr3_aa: CASSLEGGGNTIYF
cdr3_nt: TGCGCCAGCAGCTTGGAGGGAGGTGGAAACACCATATATTTT

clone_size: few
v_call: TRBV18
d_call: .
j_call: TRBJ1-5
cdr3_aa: CASSPGENQPQHF
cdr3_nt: TGTGCCAGCTCACCAGGGGAAAATCAGCCCCAGCATTTT

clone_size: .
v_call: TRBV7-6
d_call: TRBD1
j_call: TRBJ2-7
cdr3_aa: CASSLATGTGGSGEQYF
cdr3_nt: TGTGCCAGCAGCTTAGCGACCGGGACAGGGGGCTCCGGCGAGCAGTACTTC

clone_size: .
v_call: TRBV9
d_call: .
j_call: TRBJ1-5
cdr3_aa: CASSVGLDSNQPQHF
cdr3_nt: TGTGCCAGCAGCGTAGGTCTGGATAGCAATCAGCCCCAGCATTTT

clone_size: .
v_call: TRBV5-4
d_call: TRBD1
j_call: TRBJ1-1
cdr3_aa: CASSVDRSTMNTEAFF
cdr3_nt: TGTGCCAGCAGCGTGGACAGGAGTACCATGAACACTGAAGCTTTCTTT

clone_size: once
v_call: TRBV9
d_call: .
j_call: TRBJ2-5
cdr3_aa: CASSVATGTDPWETQYF
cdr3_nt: TGTGCCAGCAGCGTAGCTACAGGGACCGATCCATGGGAGACCCAGTACTTC

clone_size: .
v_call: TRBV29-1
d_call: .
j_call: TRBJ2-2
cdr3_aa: CSVEEGGNTGELFF
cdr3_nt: TGCAGCGTTGAAGAAGGTGGGAACACCGGGGAGCTGTTTTTT

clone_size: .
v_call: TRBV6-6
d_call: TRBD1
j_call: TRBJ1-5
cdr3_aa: CASSTNDRGLVDF
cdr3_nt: TGTGCCAGCAGTACGAACGACAGGGGGCTCGTGGATTTT

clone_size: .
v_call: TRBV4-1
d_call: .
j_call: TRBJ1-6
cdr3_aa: CASSISPGTQAPLHF
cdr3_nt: TGCGCCAGCAGCATCAGTCCCGGGACACAGGCACCCCTCCACTTT

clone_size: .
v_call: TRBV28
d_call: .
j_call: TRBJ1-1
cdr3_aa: CASSPDKYMNTEAFF
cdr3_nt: TGTGCCAGCAGCCCGGACAAGTACATGAACACTGAAGCTTTCTTT